Shown below are 5 T cell receptor beta chains from a single sample sequenced in a study of T cells in Graves' hyperthyroidism and ophthalmopathy. It was RNA transcripts that yielded the amplified TCR beta CDR3 regions. Using the HTBI primer set, a first-round RT-PCR was run on the TCR CDR3. TCRdb processed the multiplex PCR reads anew with MiXCR; each CDR3 protein has one entry. There are nearly 600,000 distinct CDR3 sequences in the sample; 13% to 15% occur only once, and more than 6% lies in the top ten. The sequencing sample was made of blood. These receptor sequences come from a woman in her late teens or twenties with Graves' ophthalmopathy.

The table lists this clonotype with a few counts. The chain joins TRBV4-2 to TRBJ2-5, with TRBD1 as a possible D gene (6 bases). The germline gives CDR1 LGHNA, CDR2 YNFKEQ. V shed 0 bases and J shed 5 bases, with 10 bases lying between them. The CDR3 consists of 14 residues. The CDR3 region is CASSQEGTPETQYF. For the CDR3, the DNA is TGTGCCAGCAGCCAAGAAGGGACACCCGAGACCCAGTACTTC.

This clonotype showed up just a few times. V is TRBV20-1 and J is TRBJ2-1, with D possibly being TRBD1 or TRBD2 (5 bases each). The CDR3 loop spans 14 amino acids. CDR1 DFQATT and CDR2 SNEGSKA come from the germline V gene (reference sequence). V lost 5 bases, J lost 0 bases, and 11 bases lay in between. The CDR3 nucleotides are TGCAGTGCTCGGGACCTCCTCTCCTACAATGAGCAGTTCTTC. As protein: CSARDLLSYNEQFF.

This clonotype was picked up many times. CDR3 nucleotides: TGTGCCAGCAGTTACCGAGCACTAGCGGGACCCCCAGATACGCAGTATTTT. Its protein is CASSYRALAGPPDTQYF. V usage is TRBV6-2 or TRBV6-3 and J usage is TRBJ2-3; TRBD2 aligns across 10 bases. The CDR3 runs 17 residues. Germline V CDR1 and CDR2: MNHEY, SVGEGT. V trimming: 2 bases; J trimming: 4 bases; junction bases outside the gene matches: 9.

This clonotype was picked up a small number of times. The V call is TRBV30, the J call TRBJ2-7, with TRBD2 identical over 8 bases. J gave up 4 bases and V 2 bases, and 4 bases lay outside the gene matches. CDR1 GTSNPN and CDR2 SVGIG come from the germline V gene (reference sequence). The CDR3 is made up of 13 amino acids. CDR3 in DNA: TGTGCCTGGAGTCTCGGGAGGGGGTACGAGCAGTACTTC. Translation: CAWSLGRGYEQYF.

The CDR3 reads CASSMEGYNEQFF. DNA of the CDR3: TGTGCCAGTAGTATGGAGGGGTACAATGAGCAGTTCTTC. The chain employs TRBV19 and TRBJ2-1; weak D call: TRBD2 (6 bases). The V gene lost 3 bases and the J gene lost 4 bases, with 7 bases spanning the gap. Germline CDR1 LNHDA, CDR2 SQIVND (reference sequence). The CDR3 covers 13 residues. Based on the CDR3 plus reference TRBV19 and TRBJ2-1, the full variable domain is DGGITQSPKYLFRKEGQNVTLSCEQNLNHDAMYWYRQDPGQGLRLIYYSQIVNDFQKGDIAEGYSVSREKKESFPLTVTSAQKNPTAFYLCASSMEGYNEQFFGPGTRLTVL.